This T cell receptor beta chain is from a study of blood T cell repertoires in COVID-19. Study in general: PBMCs, B-cell-depleted T cells, or T cells provided the cDNA or gDNA that made up the material.

This CDR3 has 15 amino acids. With V trimmed by 1 base and J by 3 bases, 3 bases remained unmatched. Looked up from germline, CDR1 is LNHDA and CDR2 is SQIVND (reference sequence). Source study methods: Quantification of nucleated cells was approximated via reference gene primer amplification. Data came from immunoSEQ multiplex PCR; TCRdb stores just in-frame clones and leaves some out. That table gives V, J and clone size, and the DNA gave D and trimming. The table lists roughly 110,000 clones, 85% to 90% of them singletons. This receptor was identified in a woman aged 45-65 years with acute or convalescent COVID-19. J is TRBJ1-5 and V is TRBV19; 7 bases line up with TRBD1. Sequencing was done on a sample of peripheral blood. The CDR3 bases are TGTGCCAGTAGTATAGCACAGGGGAACAATCAGCCCCAGCATTTT. As protein: CASSIAQGNNQPQHF.